The 2 T cell receptor beta chains reported below all come from one sample, sequenced in a study of blood T cell repertoires in COVID-19 (dated by TCRdb to the early 2020s). Preparation of the library involved the immunoSEQ multiplex PCR assay. In TCRdb, the immuneACCESS table is reduced to in-frame sequences with V and J assigned. These tables do not hold every clone; where another copy was compared, an unresolved V gene accounts for under half, and the others remain unexplained. In this sample the table shows some 210,000 clones, 84% of which occur a single time. Around 5.5% of the sample belongs to the ten largest clones. The sequencing sample was made of peripheral blood. Every receptor here comes from a woman between 70 and 85 years old with active or convalescent COVID-19.

The chain is built from TRBV11-1 and TRBJ2-2; 8 bases fit TRBD2. V was pared by 5 bases and J by 7 bases, with 9 bases of the junction left unmatched. This CDR3 is built from 15 residues. The germline V gene encodes CDR1 SGHAT and CDR2 FQDESV (reference sequence). CDR3 DNA: TGTGCCAGCAGCCCAAAAGAGCGGGAGATCGGGGAGCTGTTTTTT. Its translation is CASSPKEREIGELFF.

The V gene is TRBV9, the J gene TRBJ2-7, with 11 bases aligning to TRBD2. The V segment lost 0 bases and the J segment 4 bases; nucleotides outside the gene matches: 3. Germline lookup yields CDR1 SGDLS and CDR2 YYNGEE. The CDR3 contains 15 residues. The CDR3 region has the DNA TGTGCCAGCAGCGTAGGTCGACTAGCGGGGTACGAGCAGTACTTC. It encodes CASSVGRLAGYEQYF.